A selection of T cell receptor beta chains follows, all from one sample in a study of early stage breast cancer tumors. The method was immunoSEQ multiplex PCR; TCRdb's version includes in-frame clones alone and lacks a portion of them. The sample shows 25,000 to 35,000 clones, roughly two thirds of them seen only once. Sequences were obtained from blood. These receptors came from a person in their fifties or sixties with breast cancer. CDR3s include the opening cysteine and the closing phenylalanine or tryptophan. A D gene is named only where the DNA matches it firmly. Clone size is stated in some rows and not others, as once, few, many or a class when expanded.

>.|TRBJ1-1|TRBD1|TRBV7-9
TGTGCCAGCAGCCCCCGGACAGGATTTGGCACTGAAGCTTTCTTT
CASSPRTGFGTEAFF
>.|TRBJ2-7|TRBD1|TRBV29-1
TGCAGCGCCCTCGGACGCCACGGGACAGGGTTTTCTTACGAGCAGTACTTC
CSALGRHGTGFSYEQYF
>few|TRBJ2-3|.|TRBV9
TGTGCCAGCAGCGTTGATTCCTCAGTCACAGATACGCAGTATTTT
CASSVDSSVTDTQYF
>.|TRBJ2-2|TRBD2|TRBV10-2
TGCGCCAGCAGTACGGGACTAGCGGGAGAGAAGCTGTTTTTT
CASSTGLAGEKLFF
>.|TRBJ2-7|TRBD2|TRBV11-2
TGTGCCAGCAGCCCTCGGACTAGCGGGAGCTACGAGCAGTACTTC
CASSPRTSGSYEQYF
>.|TRBJ2-7|.|TRBV5-1
TGCGCCAGCAGCTCAACAACAGGGTCTGACCATATGGAGCAGTACTTC
CASSSTTGSDHMEQYF
>.|TRBJ2-7|TRBD1|TRBV9
TGTGCCAGCAGCGTAGGGGGGACAGGGGGGTTGAGCGAGCAGTACTTC
CASSVGGTGGLSEQYF
>.|TRBJ2-7|.|TRBV7-6
TGTGCCAGCAGCCGAAGCTTAGGAGGGACCTACGAGCAGTACTTC
CASSRSLGGTYEQYF
>.|TRBJ2-5|TRBD2|TRBV5-1
TGCGCCAGCAGACTATCTAGCGGGAGGACGGAGACCCAGTACTTC
CASRLSSGRTETQYF
>.|TRBJ2-2|.|TRBV2
TGTGCCAGCAGCGCGGGACTCCGGAACACCGGGGAGCTGTTTTTT
CASSAGLRNTGELFF
>few|TRBJ2-7|.|TRBV28
TGTGCCAGCAGTTTACAGGGACTCATCGAGCAGTACTTC
CASSLQGLIEQYF
>.|TRBJ1-5|.|TRBV12-2
TGTGCAAGTCGCTTAGCCATCGGGACAGGGAAGAATCAGCCCCAGCATTTT
CASRLAIGTGKNQPQHF
>.|TRBJ1-4|.|TRBV25-1
TGTGCCAGCAGCAGGACAGCTATTAATGAAAAACTGTTTTTT
CASSRTAINEKLFF
>.|TRBJ2-3|TRBD2|TRBV7-3
TGTGCCAGCAGCCACGGTACGGGAGGGAGAACAGATACGCAGTATTTT
CASSHGTGGRTDTQYF
>.|TRBJ1-5|.|TRBV10-1
TGCGCCAGCAGTGAACGGCTCCCCAATCAGCCCCAGCATTTT
CASSERLPNQPQHF